In its sample, the clone carrying this T cell receptor (beta chain) was seen a few times. Its antigen is unknown. This entry belongs to a study of early T cells in non-severe SARS-CoV-2 infection. Each cDNA molecule carried a unique molecular identifier. TCRdb used MiXCR to reprocess the 5' RACE reads, holding one entry per CDR3 protein. The sample has 85,000 to 100,000 distinct CDR3 sequences; 16% are singletons. The study's findings and limits: Matching results from VDJdb favored anti-spike CD8 responses, leaving private and CD4 specificities undetected.

Trimming cost V 4 bases and J 3 bases; bases outside gene matches: 6. The CDR3 consists of 14 residues. In germline, CDR1 is SGHAT, CDR2 FQNNGV. Sequencing was performed on whole blood, taken at baseline. The rearrangement links TRBV11-2 to TRBJ2-7, with 7 bases lining up with TRBD2. This sequence was found in an adult who was a healthcare worker with PCR-confirmed SARS-CoV-2 infection or an uninfected control (not recorded which). In DNA form, the CDR3 reads TGTGCCAGCAGCTATCTAGCGGACGGCTACGAGCAGTACTTC. It specifies CASSYLADGYEQYF.